The 10 T cell receptor beta chains below all came from one sample that was sequenced in a study of OX40 agonist ivuxolimab in advanced cancers. TCRdb keeps only in-frame clones here, not all; method: immunoSEQ multiplex PCR. The sample lists about 30,000 clones; around 80% were seen once. The source was CD4+ or CD8+ T cells sorted from blood, collected in a trial of the OX40 agonist ivuxolimab. The receptors were gathered from an adult with an advanced solid tumor such as melanoma, head and neck, liver or kidney cancer.

Note on this clone: At one end the junction does not follow the germline gene, possibly because of a read error. The chain is built from TRBV19 and TRBJ2-2, with a tentative D call TRBD2 (6 bases). Per the germline V gene, CDR1 is LNHDA and CDR2 is SQIVND (reference sequence). CDR3 length: 13 amino acids. Here the CDR3 reads CVSSGAAPGELFF. The CDR3 bases are TGTGTCAGTAGCGGAGCGGCCCCCGGGGAGCTGTTTTTT. Using reference TRBV19 and TRBJ2-2 for the parts outside the CDR3, the full variable domain is DGGITQSPKYLFRKEGQNVTLSCEQNLNHDAMYWYRQDPGQGLRLIYYSQIVNDFQKGDIAEGYSVSREKKESFPLTVTSAQKNPTAFYLCVSSGAAPGELFFGEGSRLTVL.

The V call is TRBV9, the J call TRBJ2-7; D may match TRBD1 or TRBD2 (5 bases each). Between the trimmed V and J ends, which lost 4 bases and 1 base, there was a span of 12 bases. The CDR3 is 14 amino acids. Germline lookup yields CDR1 SGDLS and CDR2 YYNGEE. CDR3: CASSPGAVSYEQYF. CDR3 nucleotides: TGTGCCAGCAGCCCCGGGGCGGTATCCTACGAGCAGTACTTC.

This clone was recorded only once. The chain employs TRBV10-3 and TRBJ1-2; D is undetermined. Trimming stripped 1 base from V and 4 bases from J, with 7 bases between. The germline gives CDR1 ENHRY, CDR2 SYGVKD. The CDR3 loop spans 13 amino acids. The CDR3 DNA reads TGTGCCATCAGTGAGTGGCACCGCTATGGCTACACCTTC. It yields the protein CAISEWHRYGYTF.

This chain uses TRBV7-9 with TRBJ2-1; D gene uncertain. Germline lookup yields CDR1 SEHNR and CDR2 FQNEAQ (reference sequence). This CDR3 has 15 residues. The germline V and J ends were trimmed by 5 bases and 0 bases, with 11 bases remaining between them. The CDR3 region is CASSNLLSSYNEQFF. DNA for the CDR3: TGTGCCAGCAGCAACCTTCTGAGCTCCTACAATGAGCAGTTCTTC. Full variable domain (remainder filled in from reference TRBV7-9 and TRBJ2-1): DTGVSQNPRHKITKRGQNVTFRCDPISEHNRLYWYRQTLGQGPEFLTYFQNEAQLEKSRLLSDRFSAERPKGSFSTLEIQRTEQGDSAMYLCASSNLLSSYNEQFFGPGTRLTVL.

This chain uses TRBV9 with TRBJ2-7, with D perhaps matching TRBD1 or TRBD2 (5 bases each). V was trimmed by 4 bases and J by 7 bases, leaving 15 bases between them. Per the germline V gene, CDR1 is SGDLS and CDR2 is YYNGEE. CDR3 length equals 13 residues. The DNA for the CDR3 is TGTGCCAGCAGCCCGGGACGCGGTTGGGAGCAGTACTTC. Amino acid sequence: CASSPGRGWEQYF.

The chain is built from TRBV27 and TRBJ2-1; tentative D call: TRBD1 (6 bases). V lost 3 bases and J lost 0, with 18 bases in between. The CDR3 consists of 18 residues. Germline CDR1 reads MNHEY; CDR2 reads SMNVEV (reference sequence). In DNA form, the CDR3 reads TGTGCCAGCAGTTTTGGGGGCACAGCTACATTCTCCTACAATGAGCAGTTCTTC. Translated, it gives CASSFGGTATFSYNEQFF.

This clone was seen a single time. The J gene is TRBJ1-5, the V gene TRBV5-6; no clear D gene. The CDR3 consists of 14 residues. Trimming took 2 bases from V and 2 from J, leaving 8 bases between them. Looked up from germline, CDR1 is SGHDT and CDR2 is YYEEEE. The DNA for the CDR3 is TGTGCCAGCAGCTTCCTAGGTGGCAATCAGCCCCAGCATTTT. Residues: CASSFLGGNQPQHF.

This clone came up a few times. The V call is TRBV9, the J call TRBJ2-3; TRBD1 is a possible D gene (6 bases). The CDR3 contains 17 residues. Germline V CDR1 and CDR2: SGDLS, YYNGEE. V was pared by 4 bases and J by 0 bases, with 18 bases between. The CDR3 DNA sequence: TGTGCCAGCAGCTTAGCCTCAGGGGTTGTGAGCACAGATACGCAGTATTTT. Translating gives CASSLASGVVSTDTQYF.

This clone was seen a single time. The chain joins TRBV6-5 to TRBJ1-1, with D maybe TRBD1 (6 bases). The V gene's germline CDR1 is MNHEY and CDR2 SVGAGI. This CDR3 is built from 14 residues. V was trimmed by 2 bases and J by 1 base, leaving 8 bases between them. The CDR3 DNA follows: TGTGCCAGCAGTTACACGACAGGGAACACTGAAGCTTTCTTT. This gives the protein CASSYTTGNTEAFF.

The chain has TRBV6-5 and TRBJ1-4, with D unclear. The CDR3 is made up of 15 amino acids. Per germline, CDR1 MNHEY and CDR2 SVGAGI. Trimming removed 5 bases at V and 7 bases at J, with 17 bases between. The CDR3 protein is CASSTNQDGVEKLFF. The DNA of the CDR3 is TGTGCCAGCAGTACGAACCAAGACGGGGTTGAAAAACTGTTTTTT.